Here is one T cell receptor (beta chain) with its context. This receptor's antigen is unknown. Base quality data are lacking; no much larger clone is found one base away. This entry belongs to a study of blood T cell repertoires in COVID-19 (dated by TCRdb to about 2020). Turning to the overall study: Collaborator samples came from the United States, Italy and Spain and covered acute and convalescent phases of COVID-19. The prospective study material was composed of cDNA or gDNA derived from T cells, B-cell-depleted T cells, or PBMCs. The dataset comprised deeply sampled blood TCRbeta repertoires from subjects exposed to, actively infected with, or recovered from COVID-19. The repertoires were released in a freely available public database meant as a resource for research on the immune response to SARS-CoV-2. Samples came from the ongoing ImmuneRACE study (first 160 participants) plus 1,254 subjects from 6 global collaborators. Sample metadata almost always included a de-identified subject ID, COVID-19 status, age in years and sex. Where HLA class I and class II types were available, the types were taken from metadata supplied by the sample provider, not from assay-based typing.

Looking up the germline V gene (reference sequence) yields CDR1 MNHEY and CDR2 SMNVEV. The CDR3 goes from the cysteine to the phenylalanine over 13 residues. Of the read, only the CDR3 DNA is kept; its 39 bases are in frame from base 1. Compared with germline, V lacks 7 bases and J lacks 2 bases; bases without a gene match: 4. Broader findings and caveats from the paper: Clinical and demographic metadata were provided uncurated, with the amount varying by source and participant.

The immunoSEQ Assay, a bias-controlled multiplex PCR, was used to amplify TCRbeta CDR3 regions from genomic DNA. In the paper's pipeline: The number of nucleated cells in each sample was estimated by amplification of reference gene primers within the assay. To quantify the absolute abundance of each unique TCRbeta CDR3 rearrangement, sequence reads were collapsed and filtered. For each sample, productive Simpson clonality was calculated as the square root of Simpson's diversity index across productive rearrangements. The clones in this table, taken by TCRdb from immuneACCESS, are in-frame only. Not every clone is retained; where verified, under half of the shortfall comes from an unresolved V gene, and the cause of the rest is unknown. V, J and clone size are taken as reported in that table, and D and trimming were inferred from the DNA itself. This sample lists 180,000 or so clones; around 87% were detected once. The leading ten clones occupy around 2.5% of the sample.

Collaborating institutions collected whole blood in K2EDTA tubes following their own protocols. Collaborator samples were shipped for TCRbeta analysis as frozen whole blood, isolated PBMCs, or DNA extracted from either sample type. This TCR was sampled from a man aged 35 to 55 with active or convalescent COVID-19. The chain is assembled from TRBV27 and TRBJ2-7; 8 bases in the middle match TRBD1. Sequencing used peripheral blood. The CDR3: CASTRGQAYEQYF. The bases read TGTGCCAGCACTAGGGGACAGGCCTACGAGCAGTACTTC.